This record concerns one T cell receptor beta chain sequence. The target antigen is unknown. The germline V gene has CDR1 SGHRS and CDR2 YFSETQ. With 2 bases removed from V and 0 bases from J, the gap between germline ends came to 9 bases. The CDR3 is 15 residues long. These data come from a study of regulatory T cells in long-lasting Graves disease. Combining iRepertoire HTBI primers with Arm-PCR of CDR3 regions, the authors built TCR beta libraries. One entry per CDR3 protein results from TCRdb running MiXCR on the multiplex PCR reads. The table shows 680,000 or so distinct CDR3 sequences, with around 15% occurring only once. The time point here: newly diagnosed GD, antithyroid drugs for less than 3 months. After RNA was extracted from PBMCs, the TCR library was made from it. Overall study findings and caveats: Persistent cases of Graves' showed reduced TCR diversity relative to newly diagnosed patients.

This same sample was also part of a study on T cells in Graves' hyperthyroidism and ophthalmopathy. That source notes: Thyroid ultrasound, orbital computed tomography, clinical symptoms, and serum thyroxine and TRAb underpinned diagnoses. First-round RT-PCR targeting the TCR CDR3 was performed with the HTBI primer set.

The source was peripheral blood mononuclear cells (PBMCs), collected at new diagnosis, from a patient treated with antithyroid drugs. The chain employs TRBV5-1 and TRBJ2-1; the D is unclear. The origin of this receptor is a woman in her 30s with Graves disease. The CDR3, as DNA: TGCGCCAGCAGCTTTTGGTACAGCTCCTACAATGAGCAGTTCTTC. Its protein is CASSFWYSSYNEQFF.